The 19 T cell receptor beta chains listed next were all sequenced from one sample in a study of blood T cell repertoires in COVID-19. Generated by immunoSEQ multiplex PCR, the TCRdb table keeps only in-frame clones and is missing some. The sample records about 50,000 clones, around 83% being singletons. Sequencing was performed on peripheral blood. These TCRs come from an elderly man with active COVID-19.

This sequence joins TRBV7-9 and TRBJ2-1, with TRBD1 matching over 8 bases. Germline CDR1 reads SEHNR; CDR2 reads FQNEAQ (reference sequence). The CDR3 totals 19 residues. The ends lost 3 bases at V and 7 bases at J; junction bases unmatched: 20. The CDR3 reads CASSLGRTGIFLRGNEQFF. The DNA of the CDR3 is TGTGCCAGCAGCTTGGGGAGGACAGGGATTTTTTTAAGGGGGAATGAGCAGTTCTTC.

V and J are TRBV11-3 and TRBJ2-3; 12 bases line up with TRBD2. J lost 4 bases, V lost 0 bases, and 14 bases had no gene match. The length of the CDR3 is 20 residues. Germline lookup yields CDR1 SGHNT and CDR2 YENEEA. The CDR3 region has the DNA TGTGCCAGCAGCTTAGATCTCCCCTCGACTAGCGGGAGAAGTGCAGATACGCAGTATTTT. Amino acid sequence: CASSLDLPSTSGRSADTQYF. The variable domain in full, with the rest retrieved from reference TRBV11-3 and TRBJ2-3, is EAGVVQSPRYKIIEKKQPVAFWCNPISGHNTLYWYLQNLGQGPELLIRYENEEAVDDSQLPKDRFSAERLKGVDSTLKIQPAELGDSAVYLCASSLDLPSTSGRSADTQYFGPGTRLTVL.

The chain carries TRBV5-1 and TRBJ2-3; the match to TRBD1 covers 7 bases. This CDR3 spans 17 amino acids. V was pared by 4 bases and J by 2 bases, with 13 bases of the junction left unmatched. Germline V CDR1 and CDR2: SGHRS, YFSETQ. CDR3 region: CASSNGQVGTHTDTQYF. CDR3 sequence (DNA): TGCGCCAGCAGCAACGGACAGGTTGGGACCCACACAGATACGCAGTATTTT. The full variable domain, rest sourced from reference TRBV5-1 and TRBJ2-3, is KAGVTQTPRYLIKTRGQQVTLSCSPISGHRSVSWYQQTPGQGLQFLFEYFSETQRNKGNFPGRFSGRQFSNSRSEMNVSTLELGDSALYLCASSNGQVGTHTDTQYFGPGTRLTVL.

The rearrangement joins TRBV6-5 to TRBJ2-2; 8 nucleotides align to TRBD2. Germline V gene sequence: CDR1 MNHEY, CDR2 SVGAGI. The CDR3 loop spans 15 amino acids. V was clipped by 2 bases and J by 5 bases; unmatched bases: 4. The CDR3 protein is CASSYEAGGTGELFF. CDR3 bases: TGTGCCAGCAGTTACGAGGCGGGAGGAACCGGGGAGCTGTTTTTT.

A single count supports this clone. The rearrangement joins TRBV7-9 to TRBJ2-1; 9 nucleotides agree with TRBD1. Germline V lookup: CDR1 SEHNR, CDR2 FQNEAQ (reference sequence). Unmatched junction bases numbered 8, after V lost 5 bases and J lost 0 bases. The CDR3 spans 17 residues. The CDR3 DNA reads TGTGCCAGCAGCCCCAGACAGGGGGTACGCTCCTACAATGAGCAGTTCTTC. This gives the protein CASSPRQGVRSYNEQFF.

The chain couples TRBV5-5 to TRBJ1-6; tentative D call: TRBD1 (5 bases). The CDR3 covers 16 residues. Per the germline V gene, CDR1 is SGHKS and CDR2 is YYEKEE (reference sequence). V was cut by 2 bases and J by 5 bases, with 14 bases left in between. The DNA of the CDR3 is TGTGCCAGCAGCTTTCAGGGCGGGACTAATAATTCACCCCTCCACTTT. This sequence encodes CASSFQGGTNNSPLHF.

The chain combines TRBV15 with TRBJ2-6; 9 bases agree with TRBD1. V lost 1 base to trimming and J lost 0 bases; unmatched junction nucleotides: 19. The CDR3 is 23 residues long. In germline, CDR1 is LNHNV, CDR2 YYDKDF (reference sequence). CDR3 amino acids: CATSRGLPGQGSEGFSGANVLTF. The CDR3 region has the DNA TGTGCCACCAGCAGAGGCCTACCGGGACAGGGATCAGAAGGGTTCTCTGGGGCCAACGTCCTGACTTTC.

The chain carries TRBV6-1 and TRBJ1-4; TRBD1 matches at 10 bases. V lost 3 bases and J lost 8; bases outside the gene matches: 6. There are 15 residues in the CDR3. Germline V CDR1 and CDR2: MNHNS, SASEGT. The CDR3 bases are TGTGCCAGCAGTGAGCGACAGGGGGCCCGCGAAAAACTGTTTTTT. Translation gives CASSERQGAREKLFF.

The chain couples TRBV18 to TRBJ1-6; a weak D match, TRBD1 (6 bases). The V gene's germline CDR1 is KGHSH and CDR2 LQKENI. Trimming pared 2 bases from V and 8 bases from J, leaving 13 bases between. This CDR3 spans 15 amino acids. The CDR3 DNA reads as TGTGCCAGCTCACCATGGGGGCATGGGGATTCACCCCTCCACTTT. The encoded protein is CASSPWGHGDSPLHF.

The chain recombines TRBV5-5 with TRBJ1-6, with 8 positions matching TRBD1. The CDR3 length is 15 residues. V gave up 4 bases and J gave up 7 bases; unmatched junction bases: 7. Germline values: CDR1 SGHKS, CDR2 YYEKEE (reference sequence). The CDR3 nucleotides read TGTGCCAGCAGCGGCTCCGGGACAGGAAATTCACCCCTCCACTTT. Its protein product is CASSGSGTGNSPLHF.

This chain connects TRBV28 to TRBJ2-7, with 14 bases fitting TRBD2. The junction had 3 bases not matched to a gene; V was cut back by 5 bases and J by 3 bases. The germline V gene encodes CDR1 MDHEN and CDR2 SYDVKM. This CDR3 has 15 residues. The CDR3, as DNA: TGTGCCAGCAGTCCTGGGACTAGCGGGAGCTACGAGCAGTACTTC. This encodes CASSPGTSGSYEQYF.

The DNA of the CDR3 is TGTGCCAGCTCCCCGGGGGGGGAACAAGAGACCCAGTACTTC. The encoded protein is CASSPGGEQETQYF. V usage is TRBV18 and J usage is TRBJ2-5; TRBD2 aligns across 8 bases. V dropped 6 bases and J dropped 2; count of bases not matched to a gene: 5. CDR1 and CDR2 (germline): KGHSH, LQKENI. The CDR3 runs 14 residues.

The chain uses TRBV27 and TRBJ1-1, with D possibly TRBD1 on 6 matching bases. The V gene lost 5 bases and the J gene lost 1 base, with 17 bases spanning the gap. CDR1 is MNHEY, CDR2 SMNVEV, per germline (reference sequence). This CDR3 comprises 16 residues. CDR3 protein: CASSPTGSVGNTEAFF. CDR3 sequence (DNA): TGTGCCAGCAGTCCCACAGGGTCGGTCGGGAACACTGAAGCTTTCTTT.

This clone came up a few times. The chain couples TRBV7-2 to TRBJ2-7; no firm D call. There are 14 residues in the CDR3. CDR1 and CDR2 from the germline V gene are SGHTA and FQGNSA. V lost 3 bases and J 5 bases, leaving 14 bases between the germline ends. This CDR3 reads CASSLKRMTHEQYF. CDR3 sequence (DNA): TGTGCCAGCAGCTTGAAGCGTATGACCCACGAGCAGTACTTC.

The chain carries TRBV19 and TRBJ1-5; perhaps TRBD1 as D (5 bases). Per germline, CDR1 LNHDA and CDR2 SQIVND (reference sequence). V dropped 5 bases and J dropped 2 bases, with 13 bases sitting between them. This CDR3 is 15 amino acids long. CDR3: CASSSTASGNQPQHF. CDR3 bases: TGTGCCAGTAGTTCGACAGCCTCAGGCAATCAGCCCCAGCATTTT.

By proportion, this clone is medium-sized. The chain has TRBV7-9 and TRBJ2-1, with TRBD1 matching over 9 bases. The V and J ends lost 4 bases and 8 bases, in that order; junction bases with no gene match: 9. This CDR3 is built from 15 residues. Germline CDR1 is SEHNR and CDR2 is FQNEAQ (reference sequence). CDR3 nucleotides: TGTGCCAGCAGCTGGGGACAGGGTAATGAGGATGAGCAGTTCTTC. Protein: CASSWGQGNEDEQFF. The full variable domain, in which reference TRBV7-9 and TRBJ2-1 provide the parts outside the CDR3, is DTGVSQNPRHKITKRGQNVTFRCDPISEHNRLYWYRQTLGQGPEFLTYFQNEAQLEKSRLLSDRFSAERPKGSFSTLEIQRTEQGDSAMYLCASSWGQGNEDEQFFGPGTRLTVL.

This clone was counted a single time. A much larger clone differs from this one at a single base, so this may be a read error. This rearrangement joins TRBV3-1 (or the pseudogene TRBV3-2) to TRBJ2-3; 9 bases align to TRBD2. Germline loops: CDR1 LGHDT, CDR2 YNNKEL (reference sequence). The CDR3 has 16 residues. The V and J ends lost 4 bases and 6 bases, in that order; junction bases with no gene match: 11. CDR3 nucleotide sequence: TGTGCCAGCAGCCTTCGAGGCGGGGGGGCCGGGGATACGCAGTATTTT. It encodes CASSLRGGGAGDTQYF.

The rearrangement links TRBV5-1 to TRBJ2-7, with 7 bases that match TRBD2. V dropped 4 bases and J dropped 9; count of bases not matched to a gene: 25. CDR3 length: 18 residues. Germline CDR1 SGHRS, CDR2 YFSETQ. CDR3 bases: TGCGCCAGCAGCCGCACCGGACACGCAGGCCAGGATACGGGGGGGCAGTACTTC. Translating gives CASSRTGHAGQDTGGQYF.

The chain uses TRBV4-2 and TRBJ2-1; D unclear. This CDR3 is 18 amino acids long. Germline CDR1 is LGHNA and CDR2 is YNFKEQ. V gave up 0 bases and J gave up 5 bases, with 20 bases separating them. CDR3 in DNA: TGTGCCAGCAGCCAAGAGGCCGGCGGCCTAGTCCGGGACAATGAGCAGTTCTTC. Translated, it gives CASSQEAGGLVRDNEQFF.